The text below deals with one TCR beta chain. What it binds is unknown. The record originates from a study of shared clonotypes between healthy human individuals. Clones were read by immunoSEQ multiplex PCR, and TCRdb kept only the in-frame ones, dropping some. The repertoire includes around 2.1 million clones, 85% to 95% of them detected once, and more than 1.5% sits in the top ten. CD8 cells regarded as naive lacked CD45RO, were positively chosen for CCR7, and omitted terminally differentiated effector memory CD45RA+ cells. There are 12 residues in the CDR3. Trimming removed 6 bases from V and 2 bases from J, with 7 bases in between. In germline, CDR1 is MNHEY, CDR2 SMNVEV (reference sequence). Study-level results: Generation probabilities were higher for clonotypes shared across all four sorted-subset donors than for unshared ones.

This chain joins TRBV27 and TRBJ2-5, with D maybe TRBD1 (6 bases). The sequenced sample was naive CD8+ T cells from PBMCs. This clonotype was obtained from a man younger than 30 in good health. Some clones in this sample may be carry-over from other donors' samples. CDR3 bases: TGTGCCAGCAGGGACAGACAAGAGACCCAGTACTTC. Amino acids: CASRDRQETQYF.